Below are 22 T cell receptor beta chains sequenced from a single sample in a study of beta chain features in type 1 diabetes. Expressed TCRB transcripts were sequenced after all isolated RNA was converted to cDNA. Using immunoSEQ multiplex PCR, the repertoire was profiled, and TCRdb retains in-frame clones only, with some absent. The sample holds approximately 300,000 clones, around 10% seen once. The sequenced material came from naive CD4+ T cells from blood. These receptors were taken from a woman aged 25 to 39 in good health.

The rearrangement uses TRBV23-1 and TRBJ1-5; the match to TRBD1 covers 9 bases. TRBV23-1 is an ORF, with its function uncertain. The junction had 12 bases not matched to a gene; V was cut back by 3 bases and J by 0 bases. This CDR3 has 19 residues. The CDR3, as DNA: TGCGCCAGCAGTCACTCCCACCGGGACAGGGTTTATAGCAATCAGCCCCAGCATTTT. Protein product: CASSHSHRDRVYSNQPQHF.

This clone was found a few times. This chain links TRBV19 with TRBJ2-1, with TRBD1 matching over 7 bases. The CDR3 contains 17 residues. Germline CDR1 is LNHDA and CDR2 is SQIVND (reference sequence). Trimming at V came to 3 bases and at J to 6 bases, leaving 14 bases not matched to a gene. CDR3 amino acids: CASSIPFEQGWVNEQFF. As DNA, the CDR3 is TGTGCCAGTAGTATCCCATTCGAACAGGGGTGGGTCAATGAGCAGTTCTTC.

The table lists this clone with a few counts. The gene calls are TRBV7-9 and TRBJ2-7; maybe TRBD1 (5 bases). Germline V lookup: CDR1 SEHNR, CDR2 FQNEAQ (reference sequence). The germline V and J ends were trimmed by 1 base and 5 bases, with 9 bases remaining between them. The CDR3 has 13 amino acids. CDR3 bases: TGTGCCAGCAGCTTAGTTCTAGGGGACGAGCAGTACTTC. This encodes CASSLVLGDEQYF.

This clone was seen more than once but under ten times. The genes are TRBV30 and TRBJ2-7, with a weak D call TRBD2 (7 bases). The ends were cut back, 3 bases at V and 2 bases at J, with 14 bases in the middle. CDR1 is GTSNPN, CDR2 SVGIG, per germline (reference sequence). CDR3 size: 14 residues. The CDR3 nucleotides read TGTGCCTGGAGCAGAGGGGGGGCAGCCTACGAGCAGTACTTC. Translation gives CAWSRGGAAYEQYF. Combining the CDR3 with reference TRBV30 and TRBJ2-7 gives the whole variable domain SQTIHQWPATLVQPVGSPLSLECTVEGTSNPNLYWYRQAAGRGLQLLFYSVGIGQISSEVPQNLSASRPQDRQFILSSKKLLLSDSGFYLCAWSRGGAAYEQYFGPGTRLTVT.

The J gene is TRBJ2-1, the V gene TRBV4-2, with 9 positions matching TRBD2. Losses at the gene ends were 3 bases for V and 0 bases for J; bases not matched to a gene: 6. Germline CDR1 is LGHNA and CDR2 is YNFKEQ. The length of the CDR3 is 17 residues. The DNA of the CDR3 is TGTGCCAGCAGCCACCGGACTAGCGACAGCTCCTACAATGAGCAGTTCTTC. Protein sequence: CASSHRTSDSSYNEQFF.

In its sample, this clone was seen a few times. An end of the junction differs from the germline gene, which may be a read error. V and J are TRBV7-7 and TRBJ2-2; 8 bases fit TRBD1. In germline, CDR1 is SSHAT, CDR2 FNYEAQ (reference sequence). The CDR3 loop spans 15 amino acids. CDR3 amino acids: CASSLGTGNTGELFF. CDR3 DNA: TGTGCTAGCAGCTTAGGGACAGGGAACACCGGGGAGCTGTTTTTT.

Comments on this clone: One end of the junction is discordant with germline, which a read error may explain. The rearrangement uses TRBV2 and TRBJ2-1; D possibly uses TRBD1 or TRBD2 (5 bases each). Per germline, CDR1 SNHLY and CDR2 FYNNEI. This CDR3 has 14 amino acids. The CDR3, as DNA: TGTGCCAGCAGTAAAGCGGAGACAGACAATGAGCAGTTCTTC. Protein product: CASSKAETDNEQFF.

The rearrangement links TRBV19 to TRBJ1-1; TRBD1 agrees at 8 bases. Germline CDR1 and CDR2: LNHDA and SQIVND (reference sequence). The CDR3 spans 14 residues. Trimming removed 7 bases from V and 0 bases from J; junction bases left unmatched: 4. The CDR3 bases are TGTGCCAGTACCCCGACAGGGGTGAACACTGAAGCTTTCTTT. Amino acids: CASTPTGVNTEAFF.

This chain joins TRBV11-2 and TRBJ2-7; D is unclear. V was pared by 6 bases and J by 2 bases, with 14 bases between. There are 14 residues in the CDR3. Germline assignment: CDR1 SGHAT and CDR2 FQNNGV. The CDR3 nucleotides are TGTGCCAGCAGACCCCTCAGCGTACCCTACGAGCAGTACTTC. It yields the protein CASRPLSVPYEQYF.

V and J are TRBV15 and TRBJ2-7; D call uncertain. Trimming pared 0 bases from V and 5 bases from J, leaving 14 bases between. Per the germline V gene, CDR1 is LNHNV and CDR2 is YYDKDF (reference sequence). The CDR3 spans 15 residues. The CDR3 bases are TGTGCCACCAGCAGAGATCAAGGCGGAGTCGACGAGCAGTACTTC. This codes for CATSRDQGGVDEQYF.

This clone was counted between two and nine times. The rearrangement links TRBV7-9 to TRBJ1-4; tentatively, D is TRBD1 (6 bases). CDR3 size: 15 residues. Germline values: CDR1 SEHNR, CDR2 FQNEAQ (reference sequence). V lost 5 bases, J lost 0 bases, and 10 bases lay in between. The CDR3 nucleotides are TGTGCCAGCAGCCAGACAGGTGCAACTAATGAAAAACTGTTTTTT. It yields the protein CASSQTGATNEKLFF.

This clone came up a few times. The chain links TRBV28 to TRBJ2-1; D is possibly TRBD2 (6 bases). V lost 4 bases and J 8 bases, leaving 6 bases between the germline ends. This CDR3 region has 11 residues. Germline CDR1 MDHEN, CDR2 SYDVKM. The CDR3 sequence: CASSSGDEQFF. In DNA form, the CDR3 reads TGTGCCAGCAGTTCGGGGGATGAGCAGTTCTTC.

The V and J genes are TRBV27 and TRBJ2-7, with a possible D match to TRBD2 (7 bases). In germline, CDR1 is MNHEY, CDR2 SMNVEV (reference sequence). V dropped 3 bases and J dropped 3 bases, with 21 bases sitting between them. The CDR3 consists of 17 residues. CDR3 residues: CASSFSPGREGGYEQYF. In nucleotides, the CDR3 is TGTGCCAGCAGTTTCAGTCCTGGGAGGGAAGGGGGCTACGAGCAGTACTTC.

In this sample, this clone turned up a few times. The chain links TRBV28 to TRBJ2-7, with 7 bases identical to TRBD2. This CDR3 has 15 residues. V shed 5 bases and J 3 bases; nucleotides not matched to a gene: 10. Germline lookup yields CDR1 MDHEN and CDR2 SYDVKM. CDR3 bases: TGTGCCAGCAGTCTCAGCGGGAATCCCTACTACGAGCAGTACTTC. This translates into CASSLSGNPYYEQYF.

This clone was seen a handful of times. The chain uses TRBV5-1 and TRBJ2-1; D not resolved. Germline CDR1 SGHRS, CDR2 YFSETQ. The CDR3 extends over 13 amino acids. V lost 0 bases, J lost 5 bases, and 6 bases lay in between. CDR3 in DNA: TGCGCCAGCAGCTTGGGGGCCAACAATGAGCAGTTCTTC. This gives the protein CASSLGANNEQFF.

The rearrangement joins TRBV19 to TRBJ2-1, with D perhaps TRBD2 (6 bases). V dropped 6 bases and J dropped 3 bases, with 9 bases sitting between them. CDR3 size: 13 residues. Germline CDR1 and CDR2: LNHDA and SQIVND (reference sequence). CDR3 amino acids: CASRLRDYNEQFF. The CDR3 DNA reads TGTGCCAGTAGGTTGCGGGACTACAATGAGCAGTTCTTC.

This clone turned up a few times. The V call is TRBV2, the J call TRBJ2-7; 11 bases align to TRBD2. Germline lookup yields CDR1 SNHLY and CDR2 FYNNEI. The CDR3 has 17 residues. V shed 3 bases and J 2 bases; nucleotides not matched to a gene: 9. The CDR3 DNA reads as TGTGCCAGCAGTGATGGTAGCGGGAGGGCAATGGCCTACGAGCAGTACTTC. Encoded protein: CASSDGSGRAMAYEQYF.

This clone was seen more than once but under ten times. The J gene is TRBJ2-5, the V gene TRBV6-5, with D possibly TRBD1 on 5 matching bases. The CDR3 length is 15 residues. The V end lost 2 bases, the J end lost 2 bases, and 12 bases lay between the germline ends. Per germline, CDR1 MNHEY and CDR2 SVGAGI. For the CDR3, the DNA is TGTGCCAGCAGTTACAAGGACATTCGGCAAGAGACCCAGTACTTC. This translates into CASSYKDIRQETQYF.

The gene calls are TRBV28 and TRBJ1-2; 7 nucleotides agree with TRBD1. Per the germline V gene, CDR1 is MDHEN and CDR2 is SYDVKM. V shed 3 bases, J shed 10 bases, and the junction held 5 bases outside the gene matches. This CDR3 has 12 amino acids. The CDR3 region has the DNA TGTGCCAGCAGTTTGCCAGGGGGAGACTACACCTTC. Translation gives CASSLPGGDYTF.

This clone was picked up a small number of times. The CDR3 is CASSQEAAGRSYNEQFF. CDR3 coding DNA: TGCGCCAGCAGCCAAGAAGCCGCGGGACGCTCCTACAATGAGCAGTTCTTC. This chain uses TRBV4-3 with TRBJ2-1; D is possibly TRBD2 (6 bases). Per germline, CDR1 LGHNA and CDR2 YSLEER. CDR3 length: 17 residues. V lost 0 bases and J 0 bases, leaving 12 bases between the germline ends.

This clone was counted only a few times. J is TRBJ2-4 and V is TRBV5-1, with 12 bases fitting TRBD2. This CDR3 has 16 amino acids. The germline CDR1 and CDR2 sequences are SGHRS and YFSETQ. The V segment lost 3 bases and the J segment 2 bases; nucleotides outside the gene matches: 3. CDR3 protein: CASSSLAGGPKNIQYF. Written as DNA, the CDR3 is TGCGCCAGCAGCTCGCTAGCGGGAGGGCCCAAAAACATTCAGTACTTC.

This clone has more than one count but fewer than ten. The J gene is TRBJ1-2, the V gene TRBV5-1; 8 nucleotides line up with TRBD1. The CDR3 totals 13 residues. After removal of 6 bases from V and 4 bases from J, the junction contained 5 bases not matched to a gene. CDR1 and CDR2 from the germline V gene are SGHRS and YFSETQ. CDR3 bases: TGCGCCAGCACCGGGGACAGGACCTATGGCTACACCTTC. Its protein is CASTGDRTYGYTF.